The entry below gives a single T cell receptor beta chain sequence along with its context. This record comes from a study of radiotherapy plus CTLA-4 blockade in lung cancer. This CDR3 spans 15 amino acids. Trimming took 4 bases from V and 1 from J, leaving 11 bases between them. Per the germline V gene, CDR1 is SGHRS and CDR2 is YFSETQ. TCRdb keeps only in-frame clones here, not all; method: immunoSEQ multiplex PCR. The table includes some 92,000 clones, around four fifths detected once. This chain connects TRBV5-1 to TRBJ2-2; D call uncertain. The source was peripheral blood, collected from a patient treated with radiotherapy plus ipilimumab. The TCR comes from a human donor with non-small cell lung cancer who had a partial response to radiotherapy plus ipilimumab. Here the CDR3 DNA reads TGCGCCAGCAGCCCGCTGGCAGGGAACACCGGGGAGCTGTTTTTT. Protein: CASSPLAGNTGELFF.